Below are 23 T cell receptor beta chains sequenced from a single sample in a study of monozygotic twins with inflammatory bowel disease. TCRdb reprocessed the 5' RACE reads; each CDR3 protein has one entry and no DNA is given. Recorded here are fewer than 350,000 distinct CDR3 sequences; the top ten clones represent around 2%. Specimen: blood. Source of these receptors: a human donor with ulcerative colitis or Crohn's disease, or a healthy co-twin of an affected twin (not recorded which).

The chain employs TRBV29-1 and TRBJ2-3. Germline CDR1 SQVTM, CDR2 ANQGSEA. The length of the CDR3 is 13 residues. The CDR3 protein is CSVEMGSTDTQYF.

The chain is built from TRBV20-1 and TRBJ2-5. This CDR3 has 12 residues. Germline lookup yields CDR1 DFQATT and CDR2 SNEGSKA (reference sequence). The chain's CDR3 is CSARVGQETQYF.

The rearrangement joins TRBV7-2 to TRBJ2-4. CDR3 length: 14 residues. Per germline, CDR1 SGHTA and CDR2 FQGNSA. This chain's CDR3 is CASSLAGFGNIQYF.

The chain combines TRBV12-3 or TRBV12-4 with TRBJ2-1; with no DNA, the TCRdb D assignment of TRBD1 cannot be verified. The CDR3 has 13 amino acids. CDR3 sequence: CASSRGQPNEQFF.

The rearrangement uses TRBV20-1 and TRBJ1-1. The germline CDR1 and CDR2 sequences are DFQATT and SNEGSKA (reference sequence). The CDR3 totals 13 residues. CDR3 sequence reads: CSASVSLNTGAFF.

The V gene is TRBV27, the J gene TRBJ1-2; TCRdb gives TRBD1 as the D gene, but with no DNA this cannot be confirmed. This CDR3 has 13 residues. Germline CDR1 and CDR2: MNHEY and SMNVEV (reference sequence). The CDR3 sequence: CASSLLAGDGYTF.

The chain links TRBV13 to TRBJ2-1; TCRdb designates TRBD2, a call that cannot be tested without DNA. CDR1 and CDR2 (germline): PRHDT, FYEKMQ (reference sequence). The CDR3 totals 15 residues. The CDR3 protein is CASSAKGLHYNEQFF.

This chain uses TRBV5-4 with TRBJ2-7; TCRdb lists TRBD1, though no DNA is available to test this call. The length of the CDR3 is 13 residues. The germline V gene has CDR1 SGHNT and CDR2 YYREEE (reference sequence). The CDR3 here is CASSDSDTYEQYF. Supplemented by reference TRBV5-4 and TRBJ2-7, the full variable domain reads ETGVTQSPTHLIKTRGQQVTLRCSSQSGHNTVSWYQQALGQGPQFIFQYYREEENGRGNFPPRFSGLQFPNYSSELNVNALELDDSALYLCASSDSDTYEQYFGPGTRLTVT.

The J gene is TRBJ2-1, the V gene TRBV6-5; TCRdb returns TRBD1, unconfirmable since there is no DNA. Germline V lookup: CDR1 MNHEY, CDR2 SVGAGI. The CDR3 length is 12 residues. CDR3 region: CASSGRWNEQFF.

CDR3 sequence: CASSRNYWEKLFF. The chain couples TRBV28 to TRBJ1-4. This CDR3 spans 13 amino acids. Germline assignment: CDR1 MDHEN and CDR2 SYDVKM.

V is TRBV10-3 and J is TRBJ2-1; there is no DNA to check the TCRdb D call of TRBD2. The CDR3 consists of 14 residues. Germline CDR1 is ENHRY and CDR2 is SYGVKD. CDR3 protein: CAISWDFSGNEQFF.

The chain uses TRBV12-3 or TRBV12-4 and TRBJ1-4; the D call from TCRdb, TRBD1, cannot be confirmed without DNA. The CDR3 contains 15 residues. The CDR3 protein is CASSLGQANNEELFF.

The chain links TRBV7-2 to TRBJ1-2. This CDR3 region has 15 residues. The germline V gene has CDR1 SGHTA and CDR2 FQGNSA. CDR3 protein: CASSLWAGGYYGYTF.

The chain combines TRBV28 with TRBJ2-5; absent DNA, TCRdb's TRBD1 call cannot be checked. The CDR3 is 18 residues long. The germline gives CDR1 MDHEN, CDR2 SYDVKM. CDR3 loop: CASSQKAEWTGFLETQYF.

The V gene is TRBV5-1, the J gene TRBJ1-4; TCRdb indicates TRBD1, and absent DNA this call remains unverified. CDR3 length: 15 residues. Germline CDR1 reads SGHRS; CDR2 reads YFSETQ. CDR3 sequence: CASSLGARDAEKLFF.

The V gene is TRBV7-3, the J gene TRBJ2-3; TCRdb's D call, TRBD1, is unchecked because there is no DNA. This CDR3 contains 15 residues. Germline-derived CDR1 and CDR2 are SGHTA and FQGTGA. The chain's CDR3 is CASSLTQGLIDTQYF.

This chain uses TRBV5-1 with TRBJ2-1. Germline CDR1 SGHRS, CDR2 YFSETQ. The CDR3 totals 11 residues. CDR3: CASSIDNEQFF.

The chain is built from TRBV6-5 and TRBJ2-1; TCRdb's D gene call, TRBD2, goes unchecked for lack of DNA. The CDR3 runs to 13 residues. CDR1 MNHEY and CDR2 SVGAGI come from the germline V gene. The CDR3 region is CAARRRERSEQFF.

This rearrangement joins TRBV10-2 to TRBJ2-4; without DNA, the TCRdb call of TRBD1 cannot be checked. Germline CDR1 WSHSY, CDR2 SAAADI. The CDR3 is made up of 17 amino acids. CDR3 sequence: CASSGTGGPDTKNIQYF.

CDR3 loop: CASSYEGDPPQHF. The rearrangement links TRBV5-1 to TRBJ1-5; as DNA is missing, the TRBD1 call by TCRdb cannot be tested. The CDR3 runs 13 residues. The germline V gene encodes CDR1 SGHRS and CDR2 YFSETQ.

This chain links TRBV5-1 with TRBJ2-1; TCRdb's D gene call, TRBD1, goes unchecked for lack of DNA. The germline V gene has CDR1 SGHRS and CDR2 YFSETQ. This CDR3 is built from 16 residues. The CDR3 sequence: CACTQGLPASYNEQFF.

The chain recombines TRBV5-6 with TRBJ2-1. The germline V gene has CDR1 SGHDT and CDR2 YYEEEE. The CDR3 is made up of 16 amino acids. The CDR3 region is CASSLLLFTDVDEQFF.

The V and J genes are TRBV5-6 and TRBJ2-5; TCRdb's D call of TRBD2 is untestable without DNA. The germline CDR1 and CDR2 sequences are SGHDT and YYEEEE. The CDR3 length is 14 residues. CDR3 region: CASSWRAYQETQYF. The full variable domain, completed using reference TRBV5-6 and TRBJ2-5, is DAGVTQSPTHLIKTRGQQVTLRCSPKSGHDTVSWYQQALGQGPQFIFQYYEEEERQRGNFPDRFSGHQFPNYSSELNVNALLLGDSALYLCASSWRAYQETQYFGPGTRLLVL.